This T cell receptor (beta chain) was retrieved from a study of technical replicates of blood from several donors. TCRdb's copy holds only in-frame clones and misses some; the assay was immunoSEQ multiplex PCR. This sample yields tens of thousands of clones, of which roughly 94% are seen a single time; around 0.25% belongs to the top ten. This CDR3 has 13 amino acids. The V end was cut by 2 bases, the J end by 1 base, with 5 bases between. Germline lookup yields CDR1 SGHAT and CDR2 FQDESV (reference sequence). Sequencing was carried out using T cells isolated from PBMCs. The chain has TRBV11-1 and TRBJ1-1; D ambiguous. The clonotype was recovered from a human donor in good health. CDR3 region: CASSLQENTEAFF. The CDR3 DNA follows: TGTGCCAGCAGCTTACAGGAGAACACTGAAGCTTTCTTT. Using reference TRBV11-1 and TRBJ1-1 for the parts outside the CDR3, the full variable domain is EAEVAQSPRYKITEKSQAVAFWCDPISGHATLYWYRQILGQGPELLVQFQDESVVDDSQLPKDRFSAERLKGVDSTLKIQPAELGDSAMYLCASSLQENTEAFFGQGTRLTVV.